This T cell receptor beta chain was captured by sequencing in a study of identical twins. The ends lost 6 bases at V and 3 bases at J; junction bases unmatched: 5. CDR1 is MNHEY, CDR2 SMNVEV, per germline (reference sequence). The CDR3 extends over 14 amino acids. This clonotype is a singleton in its sample. TCRdb re-analysed the 5' RACE reads in MiXCR, keeping a single row per CDR3 protein. The top ten clones hold 0.44% of a sample with around 530,000 distinct CDR3 sequences, 15% of them seen once. These data are also associated with another study on yellow fever vaccine responses in identical twins.

J is TRBJ2-3 and V is TRBV27; 8 bases fit TRBD1. The specimen sequenced was CD4+ T cells sorted from blood. This TCR came from a young woman in good health. The DNA of the CDR3 is TGTGCCAGCAGGACAGGGGTAAGGACAGATACGCAGTATTTT. Its translation: CASRTGVRTDTQYF.